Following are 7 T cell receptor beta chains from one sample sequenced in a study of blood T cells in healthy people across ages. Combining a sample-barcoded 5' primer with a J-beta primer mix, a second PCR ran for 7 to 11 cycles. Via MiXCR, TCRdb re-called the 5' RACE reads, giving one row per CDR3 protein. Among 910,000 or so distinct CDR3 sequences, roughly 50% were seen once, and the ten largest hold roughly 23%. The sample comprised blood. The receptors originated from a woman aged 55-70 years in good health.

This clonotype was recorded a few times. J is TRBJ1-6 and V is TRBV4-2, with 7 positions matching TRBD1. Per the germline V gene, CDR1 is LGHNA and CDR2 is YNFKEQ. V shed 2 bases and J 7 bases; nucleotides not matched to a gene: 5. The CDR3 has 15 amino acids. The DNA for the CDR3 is TGTGCCAGCAGCCAACAGGGGGGCGTAAATTCACCCCTCCACTTT. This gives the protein CASSQQGGVNSPLHF.

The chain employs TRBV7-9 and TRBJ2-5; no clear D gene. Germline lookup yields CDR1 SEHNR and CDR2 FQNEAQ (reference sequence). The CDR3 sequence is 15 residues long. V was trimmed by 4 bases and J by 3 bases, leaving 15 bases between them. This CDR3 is CASSSGGWAEETQYF. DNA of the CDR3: TGTGCCAGCAGCTCCGGTGGGTGGGCTGAAGAGACCCAGTACTTC.

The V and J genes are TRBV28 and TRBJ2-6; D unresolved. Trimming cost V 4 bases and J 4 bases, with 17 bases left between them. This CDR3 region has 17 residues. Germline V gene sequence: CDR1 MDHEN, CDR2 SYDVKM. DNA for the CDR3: TGTGCCAGCAGTTACCTCAGAAAGGGTGCAGGGGCCAACGTCCTGACTTTC. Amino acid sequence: CASSYLRKGAGANVLTF.

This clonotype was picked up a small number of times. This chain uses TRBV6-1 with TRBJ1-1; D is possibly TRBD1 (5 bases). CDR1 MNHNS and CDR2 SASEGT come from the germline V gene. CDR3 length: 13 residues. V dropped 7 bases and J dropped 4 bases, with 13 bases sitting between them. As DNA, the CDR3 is TGTGCCAGCACCCGAGGGACTACCACTGAAGCTTTCTTT. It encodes CASTRGTTTEAFF.

CDR3 in amino acids: CASSLSGAGRASTDTQYF. The CDR3 DNA reads TGTGCCAGCAGCTTGTCGGGAGCGGGGAGGGCTAGCACAGATACGCAGTATTTT. The chain combines TRBV5-6 with TRBJ2-3, with 7 nucleotides matching TRBD2. Per the germline V gene, CDR1 is SGHDT and CDR2 is YYEEEE. V was pared by 1 base and J by 0 bases, with 11 bases of the junction left unmatched. The CDR3 is 18 amino acids. Together with reference TRBV5-6 and TRBJ2-3, the CDR3 gives the full variable domain: DAGVTQSPTHLIKTRGQQVTLRCSPKSGHDTVSWYQQALGQGPQFIFQYYEEEERQRGNFPDRFSGHQFPNYSSELNVNALLLGDSALYLCASSLSGAGRASTDTQYFGPGTRLTVL.

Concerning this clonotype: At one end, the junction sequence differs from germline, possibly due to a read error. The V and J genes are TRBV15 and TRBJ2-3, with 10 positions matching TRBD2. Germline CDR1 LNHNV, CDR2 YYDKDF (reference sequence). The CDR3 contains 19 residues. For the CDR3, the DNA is TGTACCACCAGCAGAGATACTCTAAGTAGGCTAGCGGGAGCAGATACGCAGTATTTT. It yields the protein CTTSRDTLSRLAGADTQYF.

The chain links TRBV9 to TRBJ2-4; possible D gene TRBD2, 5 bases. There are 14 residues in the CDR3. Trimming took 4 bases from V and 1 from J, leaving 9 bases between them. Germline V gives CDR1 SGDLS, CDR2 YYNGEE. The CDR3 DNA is TGTGCCAGCAGCCCGGGGTGGGCCAAAAACATTCAGTACTTC. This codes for CASSPGWAKNIQYF.